This T cell receptor (beta chain) was sequenced during a study of CD8+CD57+ T cells in acquired aplastic anemia. For CDR3 and TCR beta VDJ profiling, genomic DNA was the template used. TCRdb analysed the reads with MiXCR anew, one entry per CDR3 protein. The profile shows more than 150,000 distinct CDR3 sequences, 64% of them singletons. This clonotype was counted between two and nine times. Its antigen is still unknown. A clone one base away is much larger, so this may be a read error. The V gene's germline CDR1 is MNHNY and CDR2 SVGAGI (reference sequence). The CDR3 has 11 residues. Findings and caveats of the study: Patients shared some 30 CD8+ CDR3 sequences with controls. CD8+ Simpson's diversity showed no significant patient-control difference.

Source material: sorted CD4+, CD8+, or CD8+CD57+ T cells (not recorded which) from PBMCs. This chain uses TRBV6-6 with TRBJ2-5; unclear D gene. The TCR originated in a human donor with severe aplastic anemia or a healthy control (not recorded which). The DNA for the CDR3 is TGTGCCAACAGTTACAAGGGGACCCAGTACTTC. Translating it yields CANSYKGTQYF.